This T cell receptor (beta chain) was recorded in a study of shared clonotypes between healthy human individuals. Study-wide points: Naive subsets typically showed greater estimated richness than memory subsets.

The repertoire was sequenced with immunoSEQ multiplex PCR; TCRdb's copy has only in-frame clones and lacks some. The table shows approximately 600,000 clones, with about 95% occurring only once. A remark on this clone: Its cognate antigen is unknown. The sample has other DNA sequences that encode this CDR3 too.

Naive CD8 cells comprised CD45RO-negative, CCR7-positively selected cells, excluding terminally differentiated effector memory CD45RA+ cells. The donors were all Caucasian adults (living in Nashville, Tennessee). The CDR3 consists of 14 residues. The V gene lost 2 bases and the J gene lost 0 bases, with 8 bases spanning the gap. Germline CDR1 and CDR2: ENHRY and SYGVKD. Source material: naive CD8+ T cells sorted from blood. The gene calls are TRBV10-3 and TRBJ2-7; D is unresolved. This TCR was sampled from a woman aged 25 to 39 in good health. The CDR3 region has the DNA TGTGCCATCAGTGAGGGGAAAAGCTCCTACGAGCAGTACTTC. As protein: CAISEGKSSYEQYF.